One and the same sample provided the 5 T cell receptor beta chains below, sequenced in a study of blood T cells in healthy people across ages. The second PCR ran about 6 to 11 cycles with a sample-barcoded 5' primer and J-beta primers. TCRdb processed the 5' RACE reads anew with MiXCR; each CDR3 protein has one entry. The repertoire holds 800,000 to 950,000 distinct CDR3 sequences, with roughly 29% as singletons. The sample was also linked to a second study, of T cells of mothers and their children.

The specimen sequenced was blood. All receptors derive from a woman aged 40 to 50 in good health.

This chain uses TRBV28 with TRBJ1-5; no reliable D call. The CDR3 extends over 16 amino acids. The germline V gene encodes CDR1 MDHEN and CDR2 SYDVKM. The germline V and J ends were trimmed by 3 bases and 5 bases, with 17 bases remaining between them. CDR3 sequence: CASSFGFGSWDQPQHF. DNA for the CDR3: TGTGCCAGCAGTTTCGGCTTCGGGTCGTGGGATCAGCCCCAGCATTTT.

This clonotype was counted between two and nine times. The chain has TRBV20-1 and TRBJ2-2, with TRBD2 matching over 7 bases. The V gene's germline CDR1 is DFQATT and CDR2 SNEGSKA (reference sequence). This CDR3 spans 14 amino acids. The junction had 4 bases not matched to a gene; V was cut back by 6 bases and J by 0 bases. The CDR3 bases are TGCAGTGCAGGGCTAGCGGCGAACACCGGGGAGCTGTTTTTT. Translating it yields CSAGLAANTGELFF.

Comment on this clonotype: One base away lies a much larger clone, so this may be a sequencing read error. The chain has TRBV7-9 and TRBJ2-1; 7 nucleotides align to TRBD1. The germline V gene encodes CDR1 SEHNR and CDR2 FQNEAQ (reference sequence). CDR3 length: 17 amino acids. This CDR3 reads CASSYSPGTEPYIEQFF. The CDR3 nucleotides are TGTGCCAGCAGTTATTCACCTGGGACAGAACCCTACATTGAGCAGTTCTTC.

This clonotype was found a few times. The J gene is TRBJ2-2, the V gene TRBV16, with D unresolved. V was pared by 2 bases and J by 9 bases, with 13 bases between. The germline V gene encodes CDR1 KGHSY and CDR2 FQNENV. CDR3 size: 14 residues. The CDR3 sequence: CASSQIRAQRELFF. The CDR3 nucleotides are TGTGCCAGCAGCCAAATTCGAGCGCAGAGGGAGCTGTTTTTT.

Ten or more counts support this clonotype. This chain uses TRBV10-3 with TRBJ2-7; 10 nucleotides align to TRBD1. V was pared by 8 bases and J by 5 bases, with 3 bases of the junction left unmatched. Germline V CDR1 and CDR2: ENHRY, SYGVKD. This CDR3 contains 12 residues. CDR3: CAIRDRGHEQYF. The CDR3 DNA reads as TGTGCCATCCGGGACAGGGGCCACGAGCAGTACTTC.